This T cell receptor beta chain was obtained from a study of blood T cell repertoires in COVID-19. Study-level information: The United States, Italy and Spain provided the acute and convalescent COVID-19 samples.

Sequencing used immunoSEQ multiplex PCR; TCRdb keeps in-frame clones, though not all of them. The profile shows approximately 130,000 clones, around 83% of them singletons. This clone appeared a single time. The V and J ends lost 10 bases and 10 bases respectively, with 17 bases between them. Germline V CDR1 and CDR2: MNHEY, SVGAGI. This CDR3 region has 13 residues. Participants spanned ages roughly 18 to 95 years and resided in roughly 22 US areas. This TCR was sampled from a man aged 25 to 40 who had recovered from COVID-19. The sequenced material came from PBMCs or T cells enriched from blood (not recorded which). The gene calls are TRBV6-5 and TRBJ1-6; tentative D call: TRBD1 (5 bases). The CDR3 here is CATSQGTKSPLHF. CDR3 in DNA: TGTGCCACCTCCCAGGGCACTAAGTCACCCCTCCACTTT.